The 28 T cell receptor beta chains below all came from one sample that was sequenced in a study of human T cells and chemical hapten exposure. Stated time point: pre-sensitization, week 0. Stated treatment: therapeutic diphenylcyclopropenone sensitization with weekly scalp DPC. Using its own MiXCR run on the RACE reads, TCRdb lists one record per CDR3 protein. The top ten hold more than 1.5% of the sample, which has 60,000 to 75,000 distinct CDR3 sequences, around 7% seen once. Sequenced here: whole blood, sampled in connection with sensitization to the hapten diphenylcyclopropenone (DPC). The source of these receptors is a woman in her 30s with alopecia areata. Some clones in this sample may be carry-over from other donors' samples.

This clonotype was counted many times. The DNA of the CDR3 is TGTGCCAGCAGCCTCGTCGCGGATCAGCCCCAGCATTTT. Protein sequence: CASSLVADQPQHF. V is TRBV11-2 and J is TRBJ1-5; D is undetermined. The V and J ends lost 5 bases and 5 bases respectively, with 10 bases between them. The germline CDR1 and CDR2 sequences are SGHAT and FQNNGV. There are 13 residues in the CDR3.

This clonotype was picked up many times. This sequence joins TRBV5-1 and TRBJ1-1; D is undetermined. Germline-derived CDR1 and CDR2 are SGHRS and YFSETQ. Between the trimmed V and J ends, which lost 2 bases and 0 bases, there was a span of 8 bases. This CDR3 has 14 residues. CDR3 sequence reads: CASSFDGLNTEAFF. The CDR3 region has the DNA TGCGCCAGCAGCTTCGACGGTTTGAACACTGAAGCTTTCTTT.

The chain uses TRBV6-6 and TRBJ1-2; D uncertain. CDR1 and CDR2 from the germline V gene are MNHNY and SVGAGI (reference sequence). There are 13 residues in the CDR3. The V and J ends lost 6 bases and 3 bases respectively, with 11 bases between them. CDR3 sequence: CASRIGIYYGYTF. CDR3 nucleotide sequence: TGTGCCAGCAGGATCGGGATTTACTATGGCTACACCTTC.

This sequence joins TRBV2 and TRBJ1-1, with D possibly being TRBD1 (6 bases). The germline V gene has CDR1 SNHLY and CDR2 FYNNEI. The CDR3 loop spans 14 amino acids. Deletions cut 6 bases from V and 0 bases from J, with 11 bases between. The CDR3 region is CASSQTGMNTEAFF. In DNA, the CDR3 is TGTGCCAGCAGCCAAACAGGGATGAACACTGAAGCTTTCTTT. The full variable domain, rest sourced from reference TRBV2 and TRBJ1-1, is EPEVTQTPSHQVTQMGQEVILRCVPISNHLYFYWYRQILGQKVEFLVSFYNNEISEKSEIFDDQFSVERPDGSNFTLKIRSTKLEDSAMYFCASSQTGMNTEAFFGQGTRLTVV.

The chain has TRBV29-1 and TRBJ2-1; TRBD2 agrees at 8 bases. Germline CDR1 SQVTM, CDR2 ANQGSEA. The CDR3 consists of 14 residues. J lost 5 bases, V lost 3 bases, and 6 bases had no gene match. The CDR3 DNA reads as TGCAGCGTTGATAGCGGACTAGCCGACAATGAGCAGTTCTTC. It yields the protein CSVDSGLADNEQFF.

The chain uses TRBV6-5 and TRBJ2-1; TRBD2 might be the D (6 bases). The V gene lost 0 bases and the J gene lost 9 bases, with 9 bases spanning the gap. CDR1 is MNHEY and CDR2 is SVGAGI in the germline V gene. The CDR3 has 13 amino acids. CDR3 sequence: CASSYSDGGEQFF. DNA of the CDR3: TGTGCCAGCAGTTACTCGGACGGGGGTGAGCAGTTCTTC.

The table lists this clonotype with many counts. The genes are TRBV5-1 and TRBJ2-1; D is tentatively TRBD1 or TRBD2 (5 bases each). Trimming left V 4 bases short and J 6 bases short, with 11 bases between. This CDR3 comprises 13 residues. CDR1 is SGHRS and CDR2 is YFSETQ in the germline V gene. For the CDR3, the DNA is TGCGCCAGCAGCGTTAGAGGGGCCAATGAGCAGTTCTTC. It translates to CASSVRGANEQFF.

This clonotype was detected many times. This chain joins TRBV9 and TRBJ2-3; 10 nucleotides align to TRBD1. Losses at the gene ends were 0 bases for V and 2 bases for J; bases not matched to a gene: 3. Germline lookup yields CDR1 SGDLS and CDR2 YYNGEE. This CDR3 is built from 16 residues. This CDR3 is CASSVEGQGPTDTQYF. CDR3 nucleotide sequence: TGTGCCAGCAGCGTAGAGGGACAGGGGCCCACAGATACGCAGTATTTT.

This clonotype showed up many times. The chain combines TRBV6-2 or TRBV6-3 with TRBJ2-1, with D perhaps given as TRBD1 or TRBD2 (6 bases each). In germline, CDR1 is MNHEY, CDR2 SVGEGT. This CDR3 is 12 amino acids long. The V gene lost 7 bases and the J gene lost 11 bases, with 15 bases spanning the gap. Here the CDR3 reads CASTHRGLQQFF. For the CDR3, the DNA is TGTGCCAGCACCCACCGGGGGCTTCAGCAGTTCTTC.

At least ten counts were recorded for this clonotype. The chain couples TRBV27 to TRBJ1-1; D is uncertain. Germline V gene data show CDR1 as MNHEY and CDR2 as SMNVEV (reference sequence). V lost 0 bases and J lost 0, with 14 bases in between. The length of the CDR3 is 17 residues. CDR3 DNA sequence: TGTGCCAGCAGTTTATCGGGTCCAACGTGGGTGAACACTGAAGCTTTCTTT. It specifies CASSLSGPTWVNTEAFF.

Many counts were recorded for this clonotype. The chain uses TRBV20-1 and TRBJ1-1, with unresolved D. V was shortened by 3 bases and J by 7 bases, with 3 bases between the two germline ends. Per the germline V gene, CDR1 is DFQATT and CDR2 is SNEGSKA (reference sequence). The CDR3 has 9 residues. In nucleotides, the CDR3 is TGCAGTGCTAGTCATGAAGCTTTCTTT. The encoded protein is CSASHEAFF.

This clonotype has just one count. The rearrangement uses TRBV19 and TRBJ2-1; TRBD2 aligns across 8 bases. The V gene end was trimmed by 4 bases and the J gene end by 7 bases; junction bases not matched to a gene: 12. Germline V gene data show CDR1 as LNHDA and CDR2 as SQIVND (reference sequence). There are 16 residues in the CDR3. The CDR3 sequence is CASSTPASGRGNEQFF. The CDR3 DNA follows: TGTGCCAGTAGTACCCCGGCTAGCGGGCGGGGGAATGAGCAGTTCTTC. The full variable domain, its missing parts supplied by reference TRBV19 and TRBJ2-1, is DGGITQSPKYLFRKEGQNVTLSCEQNLNHDAMYWYRQDPGQGLRLIYYSQIVNDFQKGDIAEGYSVSREKKESFPLTVTSAQKNPTAFYLCASSTPASGRGNEQFFGPGTRLTVL.

The table lists this clonotype with many counts. The chain carries TRBV7-3 and TRBJ2-5, with TRBD1 matching over 8 bases. From germline, CDR1 is SGHTA and CDR2 FQGTGA. The V and J ends lost 5 bases and 2 bases, in that order; junction bases with no gene match: 7. The length of the CDR3 is 15 residues. The CDR3 protein is CASSPGTGPQETQYF. As DNA, the CDR3 is TGTGCCAGCAGCCCCGGGACAGGCCCGCAAGAGACCCAGTACTTC.

This clonotype was recorded at least ten times. Given a far larger clone just one base away, this is likely a sequencing read error. This sequence joins TRBV12-3 or TRBV12-4 and TRBJ1-1, with 8 bases fitting TRBD1. The CDR3 length is 13 residues. V shed 6 bases, J shed 1 base, and the junction held 1 base outside the gene matches. The chain's CDR3 is CASSQGANTEAFF. CDR3 nucleotide sequence: TGTGCCAGCAGCCAGGGGGCGAACACTGAAGCTTTCTTT.

This clonotype was found a few times. V and J are TRBV20-1 and TRBJ1-6; D ambiguous. V dropped 1 base and J dropped 2 bases, with 12 bases sitting between them. This CDR3 is 16 amino acids long. In germline, CDR1 is DFQATT, CDR2 SNEGSKA (reference sequence). CDR3: CSARVQAETYNSPLHF. Here the CDR3 DNA reads TGCAGTGCTAGAGTCCAGGCGGAAACCTATAATTCACCCCTCCACTTT.

This clonotype was seen repeatedly, ten times or more. V gene TRBV20-1 combines with J gene TRBJ1-5; unclear D gene. Germline V gene lookup returns CDR1 DFQATT and CDR2 SNEGSKA (reference sequence). V was pared by 4 bases and J by 6 bases, with 19 bases between. This CDR3 is 15 amino acids long. CDR3 loop: CSATSAGSLFQPQHF. CDR3 nucleotides: TGCAGTGCTACGTCAGCGGGGAGTCTGTTTCAGCCCCAGCATTTT.

This clonotype was picked up a small number of times. This chain connects TRBV19 to TRBJ2-7, with D possibly matching TRBD2 (8 bases). Germline V CDR1 and CDR2: LNHDA, SQIVND (reference sequence). Trimming left V 4 bases short and J 3 bases short, with 16 bases between. This CDR3 region has 15 residues. CDR3 DNA: TGTGCCAGTAGTACCGGGAGGGGGCGGAACTACGAGCAGTACTTC. Translated: CASSTGRGRNYEQYF.

In this sample, this clonotype turned up many times. The rearrangement links TRBV4-2 to TRBJ2-1, with D perhaps given as TRBD1 or TRBD2 (5 bases each). The V gene's germline CDR1 is LGHNA and CDR2 YNFKEQ. Trimming left V 0 bases short and J 0 bases short, with 12 bases between. The CDR3 length is 17 residues. In nucleotides, the CDR3 is TGTGCCAGCAGCCAAGATCTAAGGGACCGCTCCTACAATGAGCAGTTCTTC. As protein: CASSQDLRDRSYNEQFF.

The CDR3 DNA reads TGTGCCAGCAGTTACTCGGGGGGGCGTCTAGGCTACACCTTC. Encoded protein: CASSYSGGRLGYTF. The chain carries TRBV6-6 and TRBJ1-2; the D gene is possibly TRBD1 (6 bases). Germline loops: CDR1 MNHNY, CDR2 SVGAGI (reference sequence). This CDR3 contains 14 residues. Trimming took 0 bases from V and 8 from J, leaving 13 bases between them.

This clonotype was detected only a few times. The V call is TRBV20-1, the J call TRBJ2-3; TRBD2 agrees at 9 bases. This CDR3 is built from 16 residues. V trimming: 5 bases; J trimming: 2 bases; junction bases outside the gene matches: 11. CDR1 is DFQATT, CDR2 SNEGSKA, per germline (reference sequence). The chain's CDR3 is CSADEPGLAPTDTQYF. The CDR3 DNA reads TGCAGTGCTGACGAACCGGGACTAGCTCCCACAGATACGCAGTATTTT.

This clonotype was detected many times. The chain combines TRBV6-5 with TRBJ1-4; 8 nucleotides align to TRBD1. CDR1 and CDR2 from the germline V gene are MNHEY and SVGAGI. The CDR3 spans 13 residues. The V segment lost 8 bases and the J segment 8 bases; nucleotides outside the gene matches: 7. The CDR3 nucleotides read TGTGCCAGCCGGGCAGGGGGCCGGGAAAAACTGTTTTTT. Protein: CASRAGGREKLFF.

This clonotype came up many times. V is TRBV20-1 and J is TRBJ2-4, with D hard to call. V gave up 3 bases and J gave up 0 bases, with 6 bases separating them. This CDR3 has 13 amino acids. From germline, CDR1 is DFQATT and CDR2 SNEGSKA (reference sequence). The CDR3 loop reads CSARRLAKNIQYF. The CDR3 DNA reads TGCAGTGCTAGGAGGCTAGCCAAAAACATTCAGTACTTC.

Many counts were recorded for this clonotype. The J gene is TRBJ1-3, the V gene TRBV12-3 or TRBV12-4; D not resolved. V was trimmed by 6 bases and J by 0 bases, leaving 9 bases between them. CDR3 length equals 14 residues. The CDR3 sequence: CASSWLLSGNTIYF. The DNA of the CDR3 is TGTGCCAGCAGCTGGCTCCTCTCTGGAAACACCATATATTTT.

This clonotype was counted only a few times. CDR3 residues: CASSHHTEAGELFF. As DNA, the CDR3 is TGTGCCAGCAGCCATCATACAGAGGCCGGGGAGCTGTTTTTT. The chain links TRBV3-1 to TRBJ2-2; D unclear. Per germline, CDR1 LGHDT and CDR2 YNNKEL (reference sequence). With 3 bases removed from V and 6 bases from J, the gap between germline ends came to 11 bases. This CDR3 region has 14 residues. The variable domain in full, completed from reference TRBV3-1 and TRBJ2-2, reads DTAVSQTPKYLVTQMGNDKSIKCEQNLGHDTMYWYKQDSKKFLKIMFSYNNKELIINETVPNRFSPKSPDKAHLNLHINSLELGDSAVYFCASSHHTEAGELFFGEGSRLTVL.

This clonotype occurred a few times. This chain connects TRBV6-5 to TRBJ2-3; 8 nucleotides match TRBD2. Germline CDR1 is MNHEY and CDR2 is SVGAGI. The CDR3 is 16 residues long. V dropped 5 bases and J dropped 0; count of bases not matched to a gene: 7. The CDR3 sequence: CASSEPGGGSTDTQYF. The CDR3, as DNA: TGTGCCAGCAGTGAGCCGGGAGGGGGAAGCACAGATACGCAGTATTTT.

About this clonotype: An end of the junction does not agree with germline; a read error may underlie this. The V gene is TRBV28, the J gene TRBJ2-7; D remains ambiguous. Germline CDR1 MDHEN, CDR2 SYDVKM. This CDR3 region has 13 residues. CDR3 residues: CASSPPAAREEHF. The CDR3 DNA reads as TGTGCCAGCAGTCCGCCCGCGGCCCGTGAGGAGCACTTC.

This clonotype was counted a few times. The rearrangement uses TRBV29-1 and TRBJ2-1; 12 bases align to TRBD2. The V and J ends lost 6 bases and 14 bases, in that order; junction bases with no gene match: 14. The CDR3 totals 14 residues. Germline CDR1 SQVTM, CDR2 ANQGSEA. This chain's CDR3 is CSVQVGASGGGEFF. The CDR3 DNA follows: TGCAGCGTCCAGGTGGGAGCTAGCGGGGGGGGGGAGTTCTTC.

This clonotype was found many times. J is TRBJ2-4 and V is TRBV20-1; 9 bases are a match to TRBD2. This CDR3 comprises 17 residues. Trimming cost V 0 bases and J 0 bases; bases outside gene matches: 6. CDR1 DFQATT and CDR2 SNEGSKA come from the germline V gene (reference sequence). DNA of the CDR3: TGCAGTGCTAGAGATCCTAGCGGGGTTGAAGCCAAAAACATTCAGTACTTC. Its protein product is CSARDPSGVEAKNIQYF.